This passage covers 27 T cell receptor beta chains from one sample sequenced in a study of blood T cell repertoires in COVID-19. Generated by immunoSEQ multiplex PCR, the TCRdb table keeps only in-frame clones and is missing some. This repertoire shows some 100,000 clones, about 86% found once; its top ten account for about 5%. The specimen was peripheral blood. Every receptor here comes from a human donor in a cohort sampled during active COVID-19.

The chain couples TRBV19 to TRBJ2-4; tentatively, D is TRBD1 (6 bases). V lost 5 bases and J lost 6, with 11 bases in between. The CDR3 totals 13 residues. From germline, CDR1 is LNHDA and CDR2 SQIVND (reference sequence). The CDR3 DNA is TGTGCCAGTAGTCCGACAGGTACAAACATTCAGTACTTC. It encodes CASSPTGTNIQYF.

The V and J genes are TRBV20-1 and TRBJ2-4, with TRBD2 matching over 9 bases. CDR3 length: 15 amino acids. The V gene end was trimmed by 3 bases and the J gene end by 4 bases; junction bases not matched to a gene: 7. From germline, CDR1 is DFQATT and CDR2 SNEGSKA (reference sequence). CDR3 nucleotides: TGCAGTGCTAGTTCTGTAGCGGGAGAGAAAAACATTCAGTACTTC. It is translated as CSASSVAGEKNIQYF.

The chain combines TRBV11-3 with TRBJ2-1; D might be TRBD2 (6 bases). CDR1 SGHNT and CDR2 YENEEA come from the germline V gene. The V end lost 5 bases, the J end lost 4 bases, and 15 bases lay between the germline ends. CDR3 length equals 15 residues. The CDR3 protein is CASSRGASEYNEQFF. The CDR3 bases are TGTGCCAGCAGCCGCGGGGCTAGCGAGTACAATGAGCAGTTCTTC.

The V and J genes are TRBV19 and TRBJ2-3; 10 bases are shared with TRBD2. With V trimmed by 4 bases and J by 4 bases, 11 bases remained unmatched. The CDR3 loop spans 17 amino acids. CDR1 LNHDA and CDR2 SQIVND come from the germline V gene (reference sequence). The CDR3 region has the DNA TGTGCCAGTAGTAGAAGACTTGGGACTAGCGCGGCAGATACGCAGTATTTT. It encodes CASSRRLGTSAADTQYF.

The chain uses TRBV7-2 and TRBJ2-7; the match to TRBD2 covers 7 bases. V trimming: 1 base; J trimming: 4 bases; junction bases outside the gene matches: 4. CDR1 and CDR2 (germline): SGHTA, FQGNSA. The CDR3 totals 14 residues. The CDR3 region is CASSLGRGTYEQYF. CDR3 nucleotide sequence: TGTGCCAGCAGCTTAGGGCGGGGGACTTACGAGCAGTACTTC.

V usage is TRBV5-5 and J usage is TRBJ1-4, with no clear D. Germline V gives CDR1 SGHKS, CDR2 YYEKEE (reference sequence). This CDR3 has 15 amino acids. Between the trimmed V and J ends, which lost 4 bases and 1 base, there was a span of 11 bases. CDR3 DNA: TGTGCCAGCAGCCTGAGCGGCAGAACTAATGAAAAACTGTTTTTT. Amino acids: CASSLSGRTNEKLFF.

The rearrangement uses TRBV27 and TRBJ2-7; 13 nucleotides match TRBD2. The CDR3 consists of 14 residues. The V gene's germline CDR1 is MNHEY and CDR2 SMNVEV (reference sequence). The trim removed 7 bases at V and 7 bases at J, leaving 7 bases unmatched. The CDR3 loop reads CASTRTSGSGEQYF. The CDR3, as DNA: TGTGCCAGCACTCGGACTAGCGGGAGTGGAGAGCAGTACTTC.

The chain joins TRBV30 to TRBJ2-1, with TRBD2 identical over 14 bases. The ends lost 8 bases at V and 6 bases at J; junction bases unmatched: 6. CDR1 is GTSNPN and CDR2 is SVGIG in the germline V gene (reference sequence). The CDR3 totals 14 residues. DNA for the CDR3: TGTGCCACTAAGGGACTAGCGGGAGTCAATGAGCAGTTCTTC. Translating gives CATKGLAGVNEQFF.

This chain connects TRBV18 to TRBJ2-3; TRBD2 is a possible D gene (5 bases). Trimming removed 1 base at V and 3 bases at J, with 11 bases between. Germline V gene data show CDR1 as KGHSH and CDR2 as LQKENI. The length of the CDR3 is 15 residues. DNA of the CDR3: TGTGCCAGCTCACCACTGTCGCGGGCGACAGATACGCAGTATTTT. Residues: CASSPLSRATDTQYF.

The CDR3 loop is CASSPRTSGISTDTQYF. Written as DNA, the CDR3 is TGTGCCAGCAGCCCGAGGACTAGCGGGATCAGTACAGATACGCAGTATTTT. The chain couples TRBV5-4 to TRBJ2-3, with 12 bases that match TRBD2. CDR1 and CDR2 (germline): SGHNT, YYREEE (reference sequence). V lost 4 bases and J lost 3; bases outside the gene matches: 9. This CDR3 is 17 amino acids long.

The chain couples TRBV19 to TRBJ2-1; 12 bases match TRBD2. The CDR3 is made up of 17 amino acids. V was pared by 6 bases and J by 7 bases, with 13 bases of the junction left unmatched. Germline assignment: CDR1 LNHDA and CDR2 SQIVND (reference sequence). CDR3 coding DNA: TGTGCCAGTAGAACCCCCCGACTAGCGGGAGTCCGGAATGAGCAGTTCTTC. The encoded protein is CASRTPRLAGVRNEQFF.

The CDR3, as DNA: TGCGCCAGCAGCTTGGGACTAGCGGGAGGGCCAAGTCGAAACACCGGGGAGCTGTTTTTT. Translated, it gives CASSLGLAGGPSRNTGELFF. This sequence joins TRBV5-1 and TRBJ2-2, with 14 bases that match TRBD2. The CDR3 consists of 20 residues. CDR1 is SGHRS, CDR2 YFSETQ, per germline. V lost 0 bases to trimming and J lost 2 bases; unmatched junction nucleotides: 9.

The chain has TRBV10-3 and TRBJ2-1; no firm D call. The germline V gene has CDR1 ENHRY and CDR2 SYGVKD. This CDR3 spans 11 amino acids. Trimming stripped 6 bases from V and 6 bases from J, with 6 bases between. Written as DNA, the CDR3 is TGTGCCATCAGCTACGGCAATGAGCAGTTCTTC. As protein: CAISYGNEQFF.

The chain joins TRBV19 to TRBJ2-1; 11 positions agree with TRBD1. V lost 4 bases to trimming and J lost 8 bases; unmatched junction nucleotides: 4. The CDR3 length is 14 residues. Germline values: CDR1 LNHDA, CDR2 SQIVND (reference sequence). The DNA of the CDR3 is TGTGCCAGTAGTAGGGACAGGGGGATGGATGAGCAGTTCTTC. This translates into CASSRDRGMDEQFF.

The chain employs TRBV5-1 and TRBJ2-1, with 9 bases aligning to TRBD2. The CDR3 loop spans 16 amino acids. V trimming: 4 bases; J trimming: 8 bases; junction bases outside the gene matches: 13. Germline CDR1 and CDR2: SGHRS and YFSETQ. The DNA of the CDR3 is TGCGCCAGCAGCCTGGCGGGCGGGAGGGCCGGGGATGAGCAGTTCTTC. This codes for CASSLAGGRAGDEQFF.

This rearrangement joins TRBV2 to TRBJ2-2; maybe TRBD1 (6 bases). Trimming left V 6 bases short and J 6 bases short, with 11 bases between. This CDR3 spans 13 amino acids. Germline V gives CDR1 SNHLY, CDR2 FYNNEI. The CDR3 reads CASSDYRAGELFF. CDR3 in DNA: TGTGCCAGCAGCGACTACAGGGCCGGGGAGCTGTTTTTT.

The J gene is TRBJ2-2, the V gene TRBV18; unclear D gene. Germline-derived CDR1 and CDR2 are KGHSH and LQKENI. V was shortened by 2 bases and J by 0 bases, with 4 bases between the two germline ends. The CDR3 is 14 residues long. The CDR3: CASSPSTNTGELFF. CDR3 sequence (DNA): TGTGCCAGCTCACCAAGCACGAACACCGGGGAGCTGTTTTTT. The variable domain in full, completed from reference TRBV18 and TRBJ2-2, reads NAGVMQNPRHLVRRRGQEARLRCSPMKGHSHVYWYRQLPEEGLKFMVYLQKENIIDESGMPKERFSAEFPKEGPSILRIQQVVRGDSAAYFCASSPSTNTGELFFGEGSRLTVL.

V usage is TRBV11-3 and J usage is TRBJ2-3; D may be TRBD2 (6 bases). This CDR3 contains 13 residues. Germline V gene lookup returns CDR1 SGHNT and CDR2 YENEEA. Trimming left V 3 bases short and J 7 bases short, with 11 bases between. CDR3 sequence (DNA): TGTGCCAGCAGCTTCGGGAGAGGAAATACGCAGTATTTT. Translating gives CASSFGRGNTQYF.

In DNA form, the CDR3 reads TGTGCCAGCAGGACCCCTGGAGTTCGGGGCTACACCTTC. Translation gives CASRTPGVRGYTF. This chain links TRBV28 with TRBJ1-2; D unclear. V was pared by 6 bases and J by 8 bases, with 16 bases between. This CDR3 region has 13 residues. Germline V gene data show CDR1 as MDHEN and CDR2 as SYDVKM.

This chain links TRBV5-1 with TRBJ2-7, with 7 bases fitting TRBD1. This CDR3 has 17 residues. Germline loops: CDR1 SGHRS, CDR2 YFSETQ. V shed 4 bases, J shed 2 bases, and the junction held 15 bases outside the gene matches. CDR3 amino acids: CASSTTTAGQAPYEQYF. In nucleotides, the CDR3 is TGCGCCAGCAGCACTACTACCGCTGGACAGGCCCCCTACGAGCAGTACTTC. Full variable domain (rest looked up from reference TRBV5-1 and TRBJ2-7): KAGVTQTPRYLIKTRGQQVTLSCSPISGHRSVSWYQQTPGQGLQFLFEYFSETQRNKGNFPGRFSGRQFSNSRSEMNVSTLELGDSALYLCASSTTTAGQAPYEQYFGPGTRLTVT.

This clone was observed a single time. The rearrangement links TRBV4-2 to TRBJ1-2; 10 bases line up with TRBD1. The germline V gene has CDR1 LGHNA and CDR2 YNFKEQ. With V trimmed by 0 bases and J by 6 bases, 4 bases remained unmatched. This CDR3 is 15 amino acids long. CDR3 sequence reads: CASSQDRDRGNGYTF. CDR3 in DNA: TGTGCCAGCAGCCAAGATCGGGACAGGGGAAATGGCTACACCTTC.

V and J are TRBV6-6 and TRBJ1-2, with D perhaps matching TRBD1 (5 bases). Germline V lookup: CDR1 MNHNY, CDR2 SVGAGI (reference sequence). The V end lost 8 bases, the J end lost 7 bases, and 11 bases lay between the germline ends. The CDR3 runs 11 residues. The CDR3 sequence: CASGTQTGYTF. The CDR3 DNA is TGTGCCAGCGGGACTCAAACTGGCTACACCTTC.

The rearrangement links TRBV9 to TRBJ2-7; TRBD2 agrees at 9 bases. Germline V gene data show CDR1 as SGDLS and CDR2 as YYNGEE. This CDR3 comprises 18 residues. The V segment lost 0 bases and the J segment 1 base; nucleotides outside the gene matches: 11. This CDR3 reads CASSVGWASGTLSYEQYF. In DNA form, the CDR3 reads TGTGCCAGCAGCGTAGGTTGGGCTAGCGGGACCCTTTCCTACGAGCAGTACTTC.

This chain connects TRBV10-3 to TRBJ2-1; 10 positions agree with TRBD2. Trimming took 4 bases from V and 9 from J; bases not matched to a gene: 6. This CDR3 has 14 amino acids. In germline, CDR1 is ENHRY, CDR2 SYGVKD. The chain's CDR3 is CAISALAGEAEQFF. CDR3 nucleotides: TGTGCCATCAGTGCCCTAGCGGGAGAGGCTGAGCAGTTCTTC.

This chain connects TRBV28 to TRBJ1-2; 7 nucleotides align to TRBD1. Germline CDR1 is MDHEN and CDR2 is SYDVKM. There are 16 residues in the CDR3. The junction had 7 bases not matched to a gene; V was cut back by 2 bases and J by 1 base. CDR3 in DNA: TGTGCCAGCAGTTTAGGGACAGCGCCAAATAACTATGGCTACACCTTC. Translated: CASSLGTAPNNYGYTF.

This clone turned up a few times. As DNA, the CDR3 is TGTGCCAGCTCACCGGGCCAGGGCGGGAGCGCTCTCAACGAGCAGTACTTC. This translates into CASSPGQGGSALNEQYF. V is TRBV18 and J is TRBJ2-7; 7 nucleotides align to TRBD2. The germline gives CDR1 KGHSH, CDR2 LQKENI. This CDR3 comprises 17 residues. V gave up 3 bases and J gave up 5 bases; unmatched junction bases: 16.

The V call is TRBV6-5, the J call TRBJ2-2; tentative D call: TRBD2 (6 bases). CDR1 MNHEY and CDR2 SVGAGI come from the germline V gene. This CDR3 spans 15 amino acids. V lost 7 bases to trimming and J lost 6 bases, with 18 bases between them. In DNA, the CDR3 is TGTGCCAGCAATCGCAGGAGGGATAGGGCCGGGGAGCTGTTTTTT. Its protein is CASNRRRDRAGELFF.